This T cell receptor (beta chain) was retrieved from a study of T cells in tuberculosis (dated by TCRdb to 2017 to 2018). In the study overall: The study combined CD1B tetramers and high-throughput TCR immunosequencing to characterize T cells specific for the mycobacterial lipid antigen glucose monomycolate (GMM). In a South African clinical cohort, IGRA-negative adolescents, IGRA-positive adolescents with latent tuberculosis and adults with active tuberculosis were compared, with 9 to 10 people in each group. The study at large found these results: Smaller NN-distances were partly driven by shorter CDR3-alpha lengths in active tuberculosis patients, and statistical significance was not reached for the TCR-beta difference. A classifier using the diverse GMM-specific repertoire reached 87% accuracy (AUROC 0.85 to 0.9), compared with over 60% accuracy using GEM motif frequencies. Clinical samples were selected based on which cryopreserved specimens were available, and the active tuberculosis cases were adults whereas the controls were adolescents. Active tuberculosis TCR-alpha repertoires showed smaller mean NN-distances to GMM-specific TCRs than IGRA-negative controls, suggesting clonal expansion of these TCRs.

TCR libraries were generated with the immunoSEQ multiplex PCR assay, using TCR-beta and/or TCR-alpha/delta assays for each sample. Amplified TCR libraries were sequenced on the Illumina high-throughput platform. As for how the authors treated the data: Clustering and dimensionality reduction relied on pairwise TCRdist distances among GMM-specific receptors from T cells that were either sorted ex vivo or expanded in vitro. The score assigned to each clinical repertoire was mean NN-distance, meaning the average TCRdist to the nearest 10% of tetramer-positive reference sequences. GEM TCR motif frequency was calculated as the fraction of unique TCRs that matched known GEM sequences by V/J usage and CDR3 length. Active tuberculosis was classified by linear discriminant analysis with leave-one-out cross-validation, implemented in scikit-learn. TCRdb re-hosts the immuneACCESS table, in-frame sequences only. Its copies lack some clones; in the studies checked, an unresolved V gene accounts for under half of them, and the cause for the rest is not known. That table supplies the V and J calls and clone size; D and trimming were determined from the DNA. The sample contains 35,000 to 45,000 clones, approximately 94% of them found a single time. The ten largest account for 9% to 14% of the sample.

Looking up the germline V gene yields CDR1 MGHRA and CDR2 YSYEKL. V and J are truncated by 4 bases and 0 bases respectively, leaving an intervening sequence of 6 bases. The CDR3 has 14 amino acids, counting the end cysteine and phenylalanine. Of all the DNA, just the CDR3 is kept, 42 bases in frame from base 1. In regard to this clone: Its specific antigen is unknown. No qualities accompany the bases; no much larger clone lies one base away.

At study entry, adolescents were screened for latent tuberculosis infection by tuberculin skin test and QuantiFERON-TB GOLD In-Tube IGRA. Immunosequencing of unsorted cryopreserved PBMC covered, on average, around 100,000 T cells per clinical donor. Eleven high schools in the Worcester region of the Western Cape, South Africa, served as enrollment sites for adolescents aged 12 to 18 years. Around ten M. tuberculosis-infected adolescents and some 10 uninfected adolescents, matched for age and sex, were selected. For the adolescents, PBMC were isolated by density centrifugation from freshly drawn heparinized blood and then cryopreserved.

The specimen sequenced was PBMCs. The sequence derives from a donor between 10 and 29 years old with latent tuberculosis or without tuberculosis infection. Some clones in this sample may be carry-over from other donors' samples. The chain joins TRBV4-1 to TRBJ1-4; the D gene cannot be named for sure. The DNA sequence is as follows: TGCGCCAGCAGCCTGGCAGCAACTAATGAAAAACTGTTTTTT. Its coded protein is CASSLAATNEKLFF.